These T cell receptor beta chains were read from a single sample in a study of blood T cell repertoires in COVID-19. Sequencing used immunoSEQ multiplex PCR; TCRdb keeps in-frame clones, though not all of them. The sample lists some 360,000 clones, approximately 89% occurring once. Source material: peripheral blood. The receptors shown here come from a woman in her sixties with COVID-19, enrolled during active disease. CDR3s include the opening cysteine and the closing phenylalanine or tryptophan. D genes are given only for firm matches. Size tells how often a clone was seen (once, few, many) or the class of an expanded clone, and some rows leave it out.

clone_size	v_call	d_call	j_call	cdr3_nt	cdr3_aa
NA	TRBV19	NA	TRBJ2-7	TGTGCCAGTAGTATAGGGGCAGGGACCGGGGGCTACGAGCAGTACTTC	CASSIGAGTGGYEQYF
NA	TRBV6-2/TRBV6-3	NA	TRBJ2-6	TGTGCCAGCAGTCCCGCCGGCTCTGGGGCCAACGTCCTGACTTTC	CASSPAGSGANVLTF
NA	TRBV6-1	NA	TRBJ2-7	TGTGCCAGCAGTGGGACCCCGAGGACTACGGCCTTAGGGGAGCAGTACTTC	CASSGTPRTTALGEQYF
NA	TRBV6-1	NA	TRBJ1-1	TGTGCCAGCAGTGAAGCGCTCGGGGGGAAGGTCGCTGAAGCTTTCTTT	CASSEALGGKVAEAFF
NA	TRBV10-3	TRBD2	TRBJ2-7	TGTGCCATCAGCGGGACTAGCGGGGGCAAAACCTACGAGCAGTACTTC	CAISGTSGGKTYEQYF
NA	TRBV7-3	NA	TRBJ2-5	TGTGCCAGCAGCTTAACAGGGACTGGTGAGACCCAGTACTTC	CASSLTGTGETQYF
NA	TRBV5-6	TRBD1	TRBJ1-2	TGTGCCAGCAGCTTGCTCGGGACAGGGGGCAACTATGGCTACACCTTC	CASSLLGTGGNYGYTF
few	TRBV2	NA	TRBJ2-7	TGTGCCAGCCCCAGGGATGGACCCTACGAGCAGTACTTC	CASPRDGPYEQYF
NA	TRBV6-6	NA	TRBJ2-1	TGTGCCAGCAGCCGAGGACAGCTTGGTGAGCAGTTCTTC	CASSRGQLGEQFF
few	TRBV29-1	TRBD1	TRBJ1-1	TGCAGCGTTTGGCAGGGGGGCGCTGAAGCTTTCTTT	CSVWQGGAEAFF
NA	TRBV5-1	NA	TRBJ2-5	TGCGCCAGCAGCTTGGCAGGCCCCGGGGTAGAGACCCAGTACTTC	CASSLAGPGVETQYF
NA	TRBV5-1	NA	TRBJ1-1	TGCGCCAGCAGCCCCCGGGGGGCCTACACCGAAGCTTTCTTT	CASSPRGAYTEAFF
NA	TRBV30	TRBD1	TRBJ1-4	TGTGCCTGGAGACCTGGACAGGGCGGTAATGAAAAACTGTTTTTT	CAWRPGQGGNEKLFF
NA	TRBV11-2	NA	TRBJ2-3	TGTGCCAGCAGCTTAGATTACACAGATACGCAGTATTTT	CASSLDYTDTQYF
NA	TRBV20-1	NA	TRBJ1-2	TGCAGTGCTAGCGGAGGGTCTGGCTACACCTTC	CSASGGSGYTF
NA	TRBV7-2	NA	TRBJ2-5	TGTGCCAGCAGCTTAGGCAGGGGCGTTATCCAAGAGACCCAGTACTTC	CASSLGRGVIQETQYF
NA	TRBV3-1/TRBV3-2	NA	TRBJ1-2	TGTGCCAGCAGCCAAGGCGGGAATTCCTATGGCTACACCTTC	CASSQGGNSYGYTF
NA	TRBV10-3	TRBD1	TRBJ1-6	TGTGCCATCAGTGCCACCGCCGGGACAGGCTTACCCCTCCACTTT	CAISATAGTGLPLHF
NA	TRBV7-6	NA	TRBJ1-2	TGTGCCAGCAGCTTAGCTGACAGTGACTATGGCTACACCTTC	CASSLADSDYGYTF
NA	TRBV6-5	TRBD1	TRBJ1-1	TGTGCCAGCAGTCCCCGGGACAGATCGTCTGAAGCTTTCTTT	CASSPRDRSSEAFF
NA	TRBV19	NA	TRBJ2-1	TGTGCCAGTAGTCAGTTGGGGGGACCTCAGTTGAATGAGCAGTTCTTC	CASSQLGGPQLNEQFF
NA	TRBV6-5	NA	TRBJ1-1	TGTGCCAGCAGTCCCCAGGGGTCTGAAGCTTTCTTT	CASSPQGSEAFF
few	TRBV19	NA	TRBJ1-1	TGTGCCAGTAGTATACCGGGACTTTACACTGAAGCTTTCTTT	CASSIPGLYTEAFF
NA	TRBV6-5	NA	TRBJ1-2	TGTGCCAGCAGTACCCCCAACGGGGGGAACTATGGCTACACCTTC	CASSTPNGGNYGYTF
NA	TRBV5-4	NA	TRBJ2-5	TGTGCCAGCAGCCGCTGGGGCGAGGGGGAAAAAGAGACCCAGTACTTC	CASSRWGEGEKETQYF
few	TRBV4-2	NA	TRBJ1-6	TGTGCCAGCAGCCAAGAGGGCTCCCCCGGGGGTTCACCCCTCCACTTT	CASSQEGSPGGSPLHF
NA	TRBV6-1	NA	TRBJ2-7	TGTGCCAGCAGTGAAACAGGGCCGTCCTACGAGCAGTACTTC	CASSETGPSYEQYF
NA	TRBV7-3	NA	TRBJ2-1	TGTGCCAGCAGCCCCATCCGCGGGGTGGGCGAGCAGTTCTTC	CASSPIRGVGEQFF
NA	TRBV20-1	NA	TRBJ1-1	TGCAGTGCCCCTCACTGGACTGAAGCTTTCTTT	CSAPHWTEAFF
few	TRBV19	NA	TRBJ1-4	TGTGCCAGTAGTCCTCCCGGACAGCGAAAACTGTTTTTT	CASSPPGQRKLFF
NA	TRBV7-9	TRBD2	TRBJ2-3	TGTGCCAGCAGCTCCCCGGGACTAGGAGTAGGCACGCAGTATTTT	CASSSPGLGVGTQYF
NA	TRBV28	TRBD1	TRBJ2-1	TGTGCCAGCAGTGTCCGGGACAGGGGCCTGAATGAGCAGTTCTTC	CASSVRDRGLNEQFF
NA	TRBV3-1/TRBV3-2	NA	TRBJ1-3	TGTGCCAGCAGCCAAGCTATAACAGCAACCGGAAACACCATATATTTT	CASSQAITATGNTIYF
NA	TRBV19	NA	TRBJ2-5	TGTGCCAGTAGTTCGACTAGAACGGAGACCCAGTACTTC	CASSSTRTETQYF
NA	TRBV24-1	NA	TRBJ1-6	TGTGCCACCAGTGATTTCGATAATTCACCCCTCCACTTT	CATSDFDNSPLHF
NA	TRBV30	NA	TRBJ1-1	TGTGCCTTCTCGATACAGGGGAACACTGAAGCTTTCTTT	CAFSIQGNTEAFF
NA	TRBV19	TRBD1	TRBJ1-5	TGTGCCAGTATTCCAGGGGCAGGGGGTGGCAATCAGCCCCAGCATTTT	CASIPGAGGGNQPQHF
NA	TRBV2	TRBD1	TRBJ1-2	TGTGCCAGCAGTGAAGAGGGACAGTATGGCTACACCTTC	CASSEEGQYGYTF
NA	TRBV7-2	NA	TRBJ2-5	TGTGCCAGCAGCTTAGGTCAACCAGGCCAAGAGACCCAGTACTTC	CASSLGQPGQETQYF
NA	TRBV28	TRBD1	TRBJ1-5	TGTGCCAGCAGTTCAGGAAGGGGACAGGCTCCGAGGCAGCCCCAGCATTTT	CASSSGRGQAPRQPQHF
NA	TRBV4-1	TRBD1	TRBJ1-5	TGCGCCAGCAGCCAAGATCTCGGACAGGGGGTCGGTCAGCCCCAGCATTTT	CASSQDLGQGVGQPQHF
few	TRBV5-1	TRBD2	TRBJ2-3	TGCGCCAGCAGCTTGTCTAGCGGGGGTCGCACAGATACGCAGTATTTT	CASSLSSGGRTDTQYF
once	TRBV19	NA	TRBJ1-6	TGTGCCAGTAGTATTCAGGGCGGTGGTAATTCACCCCTCCACTTT	CASSIQGGGNSPLHF
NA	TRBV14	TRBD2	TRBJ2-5	TGTGCCAGCAGCCAAGAACTGCCTAGCGGGGGAAAGACCCAGTACTTC	CASSQELPSGGKTQYF
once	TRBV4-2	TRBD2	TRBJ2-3	TGTGCCAGCAGCCAAGATCATAGCGGGGGCACAGATACGCAGTATTTT	CASSQDHSGGTDTQYF
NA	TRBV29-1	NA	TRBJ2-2	TGCAGCGTGCGACTCAGCGAGGCCGGGGAGCTGTTTTTT	CSVRLSEAGELFF
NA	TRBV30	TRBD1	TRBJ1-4	TGTGCCTGGAGCCCTGCGACAGGGTTTAATGAAAAACTGTTTTTT	CAWSPATGFNEKLFF
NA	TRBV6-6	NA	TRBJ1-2	TGTGCCAGCAGTTACCGGACAGCGATGGACGGCTACACCTTC	CASSYRTAMDGYTF
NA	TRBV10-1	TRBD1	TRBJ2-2	TGCGCCAGCAGAAAACAGGGGGTGGACACCGGGGAGCTGTTTTTT	CASRKQGVDTGELFF
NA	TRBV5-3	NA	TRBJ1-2	TGTGCCAGAAGCATGTACAGTGCTAACTATGGCTACACCTTC	CARSMYSANYGYTF
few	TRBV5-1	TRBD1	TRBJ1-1	TGCGCCAGCACACAGGGGTCGGTGAACACTGAAGCTTTCTTT	CASTQGSVNTEAFF
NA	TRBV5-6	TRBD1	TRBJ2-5	TGTGCCAGCAGCTCGCCCCGGGACAGGTTAGAGACCCAGTACTTC	CASSSPRDRLETQYF
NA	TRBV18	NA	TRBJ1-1	TGTGCCAGCTCAAGCGACAGGAACACTGAAGCTTTCTTT	CASSSDRNTEAFF
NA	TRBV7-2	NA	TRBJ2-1	TGTGCCAGCAGCTTAATAGGGAGACTAGCCTACAATGAGCAGTTCTTC	CASSLIGRLAYNEQFF